These 5 T cell receptor beta chains originate from one sample sequenced in a study of T cells in Graves' hyperthyroidism and ophthalmopathy. Amplified TCR beta CDR3 regions came from RNA transcripts. The HTBI primer set drove a first-round RT-PCR of the TCR CDR3. TCRdb itself ran the multiplex PCR reads through MiXCR, one entry per CDR3 protein. The sample has roughly 720,000 distinct CDR3 sequences, roughly a sixth seen once. Sequenced: blood. All receptors come from a man between 50 and 59 years old with Graves' hyperthyroidism.

The CDR3 nucleotides read TGTGCCAGCGCAGTTCCCCCCTCGCTAGCGGAAGACTACGAGCAGTACTTC. Translation: CASAVPPSLAEDYEQYF. V usage is TRBV6-2 or TRBV6-3 and J usage is TRBJ2-7; 7 nucleotides match TRBD2. The ends lost 8 bases at V and 3 bases at J; junction bases unmatched: 19. CDR1 and CDR2 (germline): MNHEY, SVGEGT. This CDR3 is built from 17 residues.

This clonotype has more than one count but fewer than ten. The gene calls are TRBV20-1 and TRBJ2-1; TRBD2 matches 10 bases. There are 14 residues in the CDR3. Germline values: CDR1 DFQATT, CDR2 SNEGSKA (reference sequence). V lost 5 bases and J lost 8; bases outside the gene matches: 9. DNA of the CDR3: TGCAGTGCTCTTACTAGCGGGACTTACGATGAGCAGTTCTTC. It translates to CSALTSGTYDEQFF.

Regarding this clonotype: A read error may be the cause here, since a much bigger clone is one base away. The chain is built from TRBV6-2 or TRBV6-3 and TRBJ2-7; TRBD1 matches 10 bases. The CDR3 contains 16 residues. V shed 5 bases and J 2 bases; nucleotides not matched to a gene: 9. Germline CDR1 is MNHEY and CDR2 is SVGEGT. The CDR3 DNA reads as TGTGCCAGCAGTGACCTCGCTGGACAGGGGGCCTACGAGCAGTACTTC. It yields the protein CASSDLAGQGAYEQYF.

V and J are TRBV6-1 and TRBJ1-1; 7 bases are shared with TRBD1. Trimming took 3 bases from V and 2 from J; bases not matched to a gene: 6. The CDR3 totals 15 residues. Germline V gene data show CDR1 as MNHNS and CDR2 as SASEGT. The DNA of the CDR3 is TGTGCCAGCAGTGACCCAGGGGGAGAAAACACTGAAGCTTTCTTT. It yields the protein CASSDPGGENTEAFF.

In its sample, this clonotype was seen a few times. The genes are TRBV30 and TRBJ2-7, with 7 bases matching TRBD1. CDR1 GTSNPN and CDR2 SVGIG come from the germline V gene (reference sequence). The CDR3 spans 15 residues. With V trimmed by 0 bases and J by 0 bases, 5 bases remained unmatched. The CDR3 is CAWSVRDRDSYEQYF. CDR3 nucleotide sequence: TGTGCCTGGAGTGTACGAGACAGGGACTCCTACGAGCAGTACTTC.